This T cell receptor beta chain was identified in a study of CD8 T cells in Susac syndrome. This CDR3 contains 12 residues. The V and J ends lost 5 bases and 7 bases respectively, with 6 bases between them. CDR1 and CDR2 from the germline V gene are SGHTA and FQGNSA. After extraction with the RNeasy kit, about 0.45 to 1 ug of the RNA was reverse transcribed using random hexamers. TCRdb reanalysed the immunoSEQ multiplex PCR reads using MiXCR and keeps one entry per CDR3 protein. The data show about 71,000 distinct CDR3 sequences, 85% to 95% seen once. This TCR was recovered from a human donor with Susac syndrome. Sequencing used CD4+ T cells from PBMCs. This sequence joins TRBV7-2 and TRBJ1-6; no reliable D call. This CDR3 reads CASSNTNSPLHF. The CDR3 region has the DNA TGTGCCAGCAGCAATACCAATTCACCCCTCCACTTT.